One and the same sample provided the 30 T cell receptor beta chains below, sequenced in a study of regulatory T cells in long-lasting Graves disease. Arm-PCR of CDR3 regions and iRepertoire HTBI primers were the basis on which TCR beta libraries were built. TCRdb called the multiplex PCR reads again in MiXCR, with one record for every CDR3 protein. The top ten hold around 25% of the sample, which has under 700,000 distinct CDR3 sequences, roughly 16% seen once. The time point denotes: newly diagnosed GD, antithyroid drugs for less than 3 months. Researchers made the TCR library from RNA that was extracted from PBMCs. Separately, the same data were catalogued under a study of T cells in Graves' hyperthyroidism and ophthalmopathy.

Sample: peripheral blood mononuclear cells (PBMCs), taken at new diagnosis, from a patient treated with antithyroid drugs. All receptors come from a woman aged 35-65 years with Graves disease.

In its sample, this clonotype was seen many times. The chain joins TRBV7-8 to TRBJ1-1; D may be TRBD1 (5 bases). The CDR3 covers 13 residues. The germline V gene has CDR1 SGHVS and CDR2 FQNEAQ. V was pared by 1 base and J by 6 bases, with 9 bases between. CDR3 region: CASSLGGSAEAFF. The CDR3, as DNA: TGTGCCAGCAGCTTAGGGGGGTCTGCTGAAGCTTTCTTT.

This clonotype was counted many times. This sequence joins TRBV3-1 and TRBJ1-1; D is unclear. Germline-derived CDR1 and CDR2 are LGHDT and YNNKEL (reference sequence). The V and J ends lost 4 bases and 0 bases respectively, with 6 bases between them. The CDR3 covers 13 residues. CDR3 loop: CASSRRMNTEAFF. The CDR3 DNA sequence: TGTGCCAGCAGCCGCAGAATGAACACTGAAGCTTTCTTT.

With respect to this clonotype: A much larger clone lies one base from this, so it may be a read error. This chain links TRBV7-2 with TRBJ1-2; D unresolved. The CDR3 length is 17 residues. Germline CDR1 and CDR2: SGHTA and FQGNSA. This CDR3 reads CASSQAAGSIQAYDYTF. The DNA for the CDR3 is TGTGCCAGCAGCCAAGCAGCGGGCAGTATTCAGGCCTATGACTACACCTTC. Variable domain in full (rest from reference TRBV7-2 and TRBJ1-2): GAGVSQSPSNKVTEKGKDVELRCDPISGHTALYWYRQSLGQGLEFLIYFQGNSAPDKSGLPSDRFSAERTGGSVSTLTIQRTQQEDSAVYLCASSQAAGSIQAYDYTFGSGTRLTVV.

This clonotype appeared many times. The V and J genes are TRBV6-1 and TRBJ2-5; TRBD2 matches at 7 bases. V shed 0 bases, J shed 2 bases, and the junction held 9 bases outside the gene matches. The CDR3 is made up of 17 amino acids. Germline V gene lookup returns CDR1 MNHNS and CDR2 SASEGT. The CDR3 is CASSEALRFSGQETQYF. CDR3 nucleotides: TGTGCCAGCAGTGAAGCCTTGAGATTTAGCGGGCAAGAGACCCAGTACTTC.

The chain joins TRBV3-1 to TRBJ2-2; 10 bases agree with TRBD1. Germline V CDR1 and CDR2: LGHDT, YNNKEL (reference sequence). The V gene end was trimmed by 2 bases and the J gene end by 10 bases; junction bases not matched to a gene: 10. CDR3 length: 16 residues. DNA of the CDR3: TGTGCCAGCAGCCAATGGGGGACAGGGGACTCCGAGGAGCTGTTTTTT. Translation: CASSQWGTGDSEELFF. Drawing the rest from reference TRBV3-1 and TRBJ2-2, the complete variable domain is DTAVSQTPKYLVTQMGNDKSIKCEQNLGHDTMYWYKQDSKKFLKIMFSYNNKELIINETVPNRFSPKSPDKAHLNLHINSLELGDSAVYFCASSQWGTGDSEELFFGEGSRLTVL.

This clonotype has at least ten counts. CDR3 nucleotide sequence: TGTGCCAGCAGTTCGATGGACAGGGCCGGGGACATTCAGTACTTC. Translating it yields CASSSMDRAGDIQYF. The chain carries TRBV2 and TRBJ2-4, with 8 bases that match TRBD1. CDR3 length: 15 residues. With V trimmed by 5 bases and J by 8 bases, 11 bases remained unmatched. Germline V lookup: CDR1 SNHLY, CDR2 FYNNEI.

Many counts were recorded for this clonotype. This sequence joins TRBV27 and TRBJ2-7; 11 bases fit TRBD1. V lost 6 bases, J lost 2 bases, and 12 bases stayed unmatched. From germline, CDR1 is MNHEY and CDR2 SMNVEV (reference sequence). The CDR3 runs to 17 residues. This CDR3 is CASSFKFPGQGAYEQYF. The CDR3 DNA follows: TGTGCCAGCAGCTTTAAGTTCCCGGGACAGGGGGCCTACGAGCAGTACTTC.

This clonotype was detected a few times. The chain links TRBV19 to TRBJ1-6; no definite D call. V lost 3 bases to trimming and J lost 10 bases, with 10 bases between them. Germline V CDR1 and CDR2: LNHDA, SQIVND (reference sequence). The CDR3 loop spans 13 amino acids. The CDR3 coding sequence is TGTGCCAGTAGTATGAGTTACAAATCACCCCTCCACTTT. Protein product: CASSMSYKSPLHF.

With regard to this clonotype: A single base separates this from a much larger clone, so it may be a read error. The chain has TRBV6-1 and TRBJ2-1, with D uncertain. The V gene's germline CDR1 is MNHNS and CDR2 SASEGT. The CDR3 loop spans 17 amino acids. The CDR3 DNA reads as TGTGCCAGCAGCAACCAGCTTAAGAGATTAAACTACAGTGAGCAGTTCTTC. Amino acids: CASSNQLKRLNYSEQFF.

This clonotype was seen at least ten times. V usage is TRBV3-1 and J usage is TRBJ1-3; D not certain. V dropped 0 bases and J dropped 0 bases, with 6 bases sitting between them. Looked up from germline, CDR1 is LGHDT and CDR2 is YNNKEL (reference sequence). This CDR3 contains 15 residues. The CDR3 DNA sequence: TGTGCCAGCAGCCAAGATTTCATCTCTGGAAACACCATATATTTT. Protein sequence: CASSQDFISGNTIYF.

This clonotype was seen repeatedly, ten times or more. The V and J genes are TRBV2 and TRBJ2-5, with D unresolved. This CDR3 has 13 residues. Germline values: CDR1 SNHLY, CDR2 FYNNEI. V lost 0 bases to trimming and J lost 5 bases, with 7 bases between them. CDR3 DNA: TGTGCCAGCAGTGAAGCTAGTTCGGAGACCCAGTACTTC. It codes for CASSEASSETQYF. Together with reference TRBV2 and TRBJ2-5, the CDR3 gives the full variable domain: EPEVTQTPSHQVTQMGQEVILRCVPISNHLYFYWYRQILGQKVEFLVSFYNNEISEKSEIFDDQFSVERPDGSNFTLKIRSTKLEDSAMYFCASSEASSETQYFGPGTRLLVL.

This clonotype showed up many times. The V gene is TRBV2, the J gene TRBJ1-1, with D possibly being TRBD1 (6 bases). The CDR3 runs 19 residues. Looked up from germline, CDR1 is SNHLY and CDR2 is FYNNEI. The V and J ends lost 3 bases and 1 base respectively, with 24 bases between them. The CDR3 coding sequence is TGTGCCAGCAGTGACCCCCTTCGGACAGTGAGGCCGGGGAACACTGAAGCTTTCTTT. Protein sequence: CASSDPLRTVRPGNTEAFF. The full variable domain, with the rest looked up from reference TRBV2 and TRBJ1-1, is EPEVTQTPSHQVTQMGQEVILRCVPISNHLYFYWYRQILGQKVEFLVSFYNNEISEKSEIFDDQFSVERPDGSNFTLKIRSTKLEDSAMYFCASSDPLRTVRPGNTEAFFGQGTRLTVV.

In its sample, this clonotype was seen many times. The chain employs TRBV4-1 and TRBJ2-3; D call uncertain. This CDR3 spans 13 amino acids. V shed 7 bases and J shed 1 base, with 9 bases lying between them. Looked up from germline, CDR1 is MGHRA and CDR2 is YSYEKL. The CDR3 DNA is TGCGCCAGCACCAAGGGCGGCACAGATACGCAGTATTTT. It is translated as CASTKGGTDTQYF.

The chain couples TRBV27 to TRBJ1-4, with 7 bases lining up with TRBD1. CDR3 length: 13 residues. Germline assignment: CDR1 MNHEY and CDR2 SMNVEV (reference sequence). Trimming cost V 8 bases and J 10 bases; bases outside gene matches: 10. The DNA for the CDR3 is TGTGCCAGCGGGCAAGACAGGGCGGGAAAACTGTTTTTT. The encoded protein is CASGQDRAGKLFF. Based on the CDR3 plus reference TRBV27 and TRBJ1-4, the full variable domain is EAQVTQNPRYLITVTGKKLTVTCSQNMNHEYMSWYRQDPGLGLRQIYYSMNVEVTDKGDVPEGYKVSRKEKRNFPLILESPSPNQTSLYFCASGQDRAGKLFFGSGTQLSVL.

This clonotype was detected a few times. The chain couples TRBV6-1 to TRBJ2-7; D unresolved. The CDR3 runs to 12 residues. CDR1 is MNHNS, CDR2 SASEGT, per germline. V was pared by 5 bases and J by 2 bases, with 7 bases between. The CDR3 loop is CASSPIPYEQYF. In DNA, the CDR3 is TGTGCCAGCAGTCCCATCCCCTACGAGCAGTACTTC.

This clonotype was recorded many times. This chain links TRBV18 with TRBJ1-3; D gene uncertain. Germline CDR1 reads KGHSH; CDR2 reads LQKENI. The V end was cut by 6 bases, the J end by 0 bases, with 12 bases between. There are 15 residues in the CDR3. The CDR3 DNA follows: TGTGCCAGCTCTCTGACACTGCTCTCTGGAAACACCATATATTTT. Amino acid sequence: CASSLTLLSGNTIYF.

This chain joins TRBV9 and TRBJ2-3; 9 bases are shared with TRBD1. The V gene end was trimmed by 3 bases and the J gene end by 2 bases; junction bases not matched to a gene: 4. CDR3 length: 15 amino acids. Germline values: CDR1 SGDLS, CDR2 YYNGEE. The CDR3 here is CASSDGTGNTDTQYF. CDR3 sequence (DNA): TGTGCCAGCAGCGACGGGACAGGGAACACAGATACGCAGTATTTT.

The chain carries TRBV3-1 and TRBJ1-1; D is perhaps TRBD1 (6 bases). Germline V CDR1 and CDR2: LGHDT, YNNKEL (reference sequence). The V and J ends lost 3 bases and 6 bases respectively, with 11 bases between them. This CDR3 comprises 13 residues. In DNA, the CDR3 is TGTGCCAGCAGCCAGGGGGCGGGTGCTGAAGCTTTCTTT. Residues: CASSQGAGAEAFF.

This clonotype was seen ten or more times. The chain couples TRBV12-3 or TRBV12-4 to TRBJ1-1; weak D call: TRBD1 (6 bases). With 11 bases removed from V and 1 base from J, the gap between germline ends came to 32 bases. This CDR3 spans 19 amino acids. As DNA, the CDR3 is TGTGCCGCCAGCATAGCGACAGGAGGTCCCCTTGTTGGGAACACTGAAGCTTTCTTT. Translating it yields CAASIATGGPLVGNTEAFF.

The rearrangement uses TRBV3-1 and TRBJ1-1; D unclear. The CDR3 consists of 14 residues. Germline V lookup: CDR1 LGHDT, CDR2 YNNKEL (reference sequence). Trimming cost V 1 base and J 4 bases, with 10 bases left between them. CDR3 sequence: CASSQANQSTEAFF. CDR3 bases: TGTGCCAGCAGCCAAGCGAATCAGAGCACTGAAGCTTTCTTT.

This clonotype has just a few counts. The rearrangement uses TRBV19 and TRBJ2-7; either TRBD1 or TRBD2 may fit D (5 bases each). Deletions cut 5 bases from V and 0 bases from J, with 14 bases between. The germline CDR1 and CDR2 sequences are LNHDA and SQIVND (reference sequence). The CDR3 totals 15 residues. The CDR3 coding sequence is TGTGCCAGTAGTCCCCGGGACCTCCACTCCTACGAGCAGTACTTC. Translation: CASSPRDLHSYEQYF.

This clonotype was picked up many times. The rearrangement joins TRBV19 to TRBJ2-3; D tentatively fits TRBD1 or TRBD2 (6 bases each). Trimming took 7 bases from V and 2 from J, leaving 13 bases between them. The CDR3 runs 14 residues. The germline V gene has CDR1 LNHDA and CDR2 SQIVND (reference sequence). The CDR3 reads CASKGGISTDTQYF. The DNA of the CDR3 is TGTGCCAGTAAGGGGGGCATTTCCACAGATACGCAGTATTTT.

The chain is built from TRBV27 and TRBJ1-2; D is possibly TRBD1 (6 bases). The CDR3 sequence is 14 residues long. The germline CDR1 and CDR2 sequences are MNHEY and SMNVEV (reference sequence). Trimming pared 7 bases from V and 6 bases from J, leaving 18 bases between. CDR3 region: CASKLRERQDGYTF. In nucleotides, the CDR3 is TGTGCCAGCAAACTAAGGGAGAGACAGGATGGCTACACCTTC.

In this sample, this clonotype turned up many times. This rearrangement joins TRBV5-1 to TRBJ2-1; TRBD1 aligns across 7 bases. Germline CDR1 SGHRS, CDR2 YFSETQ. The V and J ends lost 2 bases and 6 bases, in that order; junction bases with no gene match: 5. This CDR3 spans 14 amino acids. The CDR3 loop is CASSLETGSNEQFF. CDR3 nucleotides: TGCGCCAGCAGCTTAGAGACAGGGTCCAATGAGCAGTTCTTC.

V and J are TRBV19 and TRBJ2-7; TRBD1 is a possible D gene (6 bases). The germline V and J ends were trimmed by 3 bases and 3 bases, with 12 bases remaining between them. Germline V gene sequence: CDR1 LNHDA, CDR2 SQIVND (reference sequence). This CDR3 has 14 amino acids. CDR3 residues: CASSIAVGGYEQYF. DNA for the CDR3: TGTGCCAGTAGTATCGCGGTAGGGGGCTACGAGCAGTACTTC.

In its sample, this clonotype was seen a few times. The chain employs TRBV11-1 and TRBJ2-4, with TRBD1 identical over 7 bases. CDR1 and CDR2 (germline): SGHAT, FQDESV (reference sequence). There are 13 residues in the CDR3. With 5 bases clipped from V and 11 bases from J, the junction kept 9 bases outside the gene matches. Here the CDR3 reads CASSPGQAEVQYF. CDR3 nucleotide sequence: TGTGCCAGCAGCCCCGGACAGGCGGAAGTTCAGTACTTC.

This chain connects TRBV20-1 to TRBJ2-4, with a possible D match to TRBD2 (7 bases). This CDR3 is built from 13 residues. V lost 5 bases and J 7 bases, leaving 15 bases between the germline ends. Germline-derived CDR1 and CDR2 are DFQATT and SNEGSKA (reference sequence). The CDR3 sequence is CSAARGGVNIQYF. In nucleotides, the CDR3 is TGCAGTGCTGCGAGGGGGGGCGTGAACATTCAGTACTTC.

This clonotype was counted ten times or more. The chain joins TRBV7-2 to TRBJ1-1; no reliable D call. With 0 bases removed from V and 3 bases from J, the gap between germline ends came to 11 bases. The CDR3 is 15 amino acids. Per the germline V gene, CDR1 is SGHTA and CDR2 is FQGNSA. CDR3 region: CASSLAKGYHTEAFF. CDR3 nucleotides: TGTGCCAGCAGCTTAGCGAAGGGTTATCACACTGAAGCTTTCTTT.

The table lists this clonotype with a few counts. CDR3 nucleotide sequence: TGCGCCAGCAGCTTGGACCCCGGGTTCGGTGCCTACGAGCAGTACTTC. Translated, it gives CASSLDPGFGAYEQYF. The rearrangement joins TRBV5-1 to TRBJ2-7; D ambiguous. The CDR3 consists of 16 residues. Germline CDR1 reads SGHRS; CDR2 reads YFSETQ. V was clipped by 0 bases and J by 2 bases, with 15 bases between them.

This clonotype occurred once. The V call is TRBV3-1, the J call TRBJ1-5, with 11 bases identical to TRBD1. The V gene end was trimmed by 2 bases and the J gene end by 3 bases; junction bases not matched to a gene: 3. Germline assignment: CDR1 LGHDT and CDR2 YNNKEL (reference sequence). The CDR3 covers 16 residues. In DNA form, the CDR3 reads TGTGCCAGCAGCCAAAGGGACAGGGGGTTCAATCAGCCCCAGCATTTT. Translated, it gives CASSQRDRGFNQPQHF.